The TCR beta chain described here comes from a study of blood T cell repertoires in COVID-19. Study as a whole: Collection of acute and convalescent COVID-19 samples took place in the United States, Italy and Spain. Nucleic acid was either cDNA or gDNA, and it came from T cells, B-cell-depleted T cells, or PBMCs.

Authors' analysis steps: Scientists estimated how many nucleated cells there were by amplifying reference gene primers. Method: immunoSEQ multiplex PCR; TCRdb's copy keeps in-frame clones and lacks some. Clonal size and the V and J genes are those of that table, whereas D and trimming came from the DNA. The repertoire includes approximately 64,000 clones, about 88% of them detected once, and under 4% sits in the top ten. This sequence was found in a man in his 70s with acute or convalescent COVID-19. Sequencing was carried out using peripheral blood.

The DNA for the CDR3 is TGCGCCAGCAGGCCCCGGGTTGTCTATGGCTACACCTTC. Translated, it gives CASRPRVVYGYTF. This chain links TRBV23-1 with TRBJ1-2; D uncertain. TRBV23-1 is given ORF status, its function remaining uncertain. Trimming took 6 bases from V and 4 from J, leaving 12 bases between them. This CDR3 is 13 amino acids long.